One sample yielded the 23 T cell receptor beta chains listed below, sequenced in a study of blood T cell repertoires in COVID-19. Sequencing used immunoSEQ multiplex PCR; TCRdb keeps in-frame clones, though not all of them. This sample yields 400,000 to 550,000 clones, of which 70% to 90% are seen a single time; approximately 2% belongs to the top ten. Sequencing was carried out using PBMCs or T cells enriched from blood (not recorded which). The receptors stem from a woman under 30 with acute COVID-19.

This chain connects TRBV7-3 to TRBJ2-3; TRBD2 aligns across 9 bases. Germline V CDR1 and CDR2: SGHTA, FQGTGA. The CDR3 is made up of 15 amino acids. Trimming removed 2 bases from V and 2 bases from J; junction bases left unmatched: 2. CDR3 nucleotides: TGTGCCAGCAGCTTAGCGGGGGGGTACACAGATACGCAGTATTTT. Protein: CASSLAGGYTDTQYF.

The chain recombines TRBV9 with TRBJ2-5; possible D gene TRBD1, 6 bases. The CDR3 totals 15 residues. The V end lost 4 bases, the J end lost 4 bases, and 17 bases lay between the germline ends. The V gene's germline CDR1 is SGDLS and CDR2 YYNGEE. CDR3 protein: CASSLHRDRLETQYF. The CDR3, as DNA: TGTGCCAGCAGCTTACACAGGGATCGGTTAGAGACCCAGTACTTC.

CDR3 loop: CASSQERGSSYNSPLHF. The CDR3 coding sequence is TGTGCCAGCAGCCAAGAGCGGGGGAGCTCCTATAATTCACCCCTCCACTTT. The V call is TRBV14, the J call TRBJ1-6; a possible D gene is TRBD1 (5 bases). V lost 0 bases and J lost 0, with 9 bases in between. Germline-derived CDR1 and CDR2 are SGHDN and FVKESK. The CDR3 extends over 17 amino acids.

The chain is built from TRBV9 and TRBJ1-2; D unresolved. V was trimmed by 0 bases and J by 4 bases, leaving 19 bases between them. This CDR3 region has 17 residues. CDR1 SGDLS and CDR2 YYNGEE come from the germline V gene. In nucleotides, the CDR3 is TGTGCCAGCAGCGTAGAGCAAGGCGGCCTCATATTCTATGGCTACACCTTC. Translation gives CASSVEQGGLIFYGYTF. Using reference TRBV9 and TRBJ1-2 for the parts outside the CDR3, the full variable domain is DSGVTQTPKHLITATGQRVTLRCSPRSGDLSVYWYQQSLDQGLQFLIQYYNGEERAKGNILERFSAQQFPDLHSELNLSSLELGDSALYFCASSVEQGGLIFYGYTFGSGTRLTVV.

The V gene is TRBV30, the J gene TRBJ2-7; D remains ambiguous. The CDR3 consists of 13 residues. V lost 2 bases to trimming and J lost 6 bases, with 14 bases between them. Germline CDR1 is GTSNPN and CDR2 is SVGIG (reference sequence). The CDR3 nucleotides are TGTGCCTGGAGTCAACTTAGCCCGGGCGAGCAGTACTTC. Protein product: CAWSQLSPGEQYF. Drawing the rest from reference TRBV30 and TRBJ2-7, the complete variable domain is SQTIHQWPATLVQPVGSPLSLECTVEGTSNPNLYWYRQAAGRGLQLLFYSVGIGQISSEVPQNLSASRPQDRQFILSSKKLLLSDSGFYLCAWSQLSPGEQYFGPGTRLTVT.

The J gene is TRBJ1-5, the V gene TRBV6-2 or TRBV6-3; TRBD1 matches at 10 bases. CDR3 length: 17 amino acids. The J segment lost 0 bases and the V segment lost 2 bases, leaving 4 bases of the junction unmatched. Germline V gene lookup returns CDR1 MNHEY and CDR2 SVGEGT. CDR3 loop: CASSYRQGADSNQPQHF. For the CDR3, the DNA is TGTGCCAGCAGTTACCGACAGGGGGCTGATAGCAATCAGCCCCAGCATTTT.

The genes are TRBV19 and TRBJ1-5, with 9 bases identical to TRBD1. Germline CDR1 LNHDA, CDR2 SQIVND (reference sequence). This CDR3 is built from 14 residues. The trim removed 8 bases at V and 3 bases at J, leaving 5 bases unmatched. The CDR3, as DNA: TGTGCCAGTCGATACAGGGGGCACAATCAGCCCCAGCATTTT. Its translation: CASRYRGHNQPQHF.

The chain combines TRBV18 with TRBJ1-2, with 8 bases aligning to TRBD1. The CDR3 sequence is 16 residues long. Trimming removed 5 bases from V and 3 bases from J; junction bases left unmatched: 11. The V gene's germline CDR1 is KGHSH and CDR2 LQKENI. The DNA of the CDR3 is TGTGCCAGCTCATCACTCGGACAGGGTTCCGACTATGGCTACACCTTC. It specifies CASSSLGQGSDYGYTF.

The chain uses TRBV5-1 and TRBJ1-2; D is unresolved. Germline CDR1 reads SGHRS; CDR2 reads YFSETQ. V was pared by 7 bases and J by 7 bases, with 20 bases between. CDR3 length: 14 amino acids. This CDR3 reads CASAPDDPGVGYTF. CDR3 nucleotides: TGCGCCAGCGCCCCGGATGACCCCGGGGTTGGCTACACCTTC.

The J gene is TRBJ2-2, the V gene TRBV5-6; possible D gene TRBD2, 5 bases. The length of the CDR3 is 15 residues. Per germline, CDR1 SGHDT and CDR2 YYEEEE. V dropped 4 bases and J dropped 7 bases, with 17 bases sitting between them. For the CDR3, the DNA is TGTGCCAGCAGCGGCCAGAGGGCCGGGTTCGGGGAGCTGTTTTTT. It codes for CASSGQRAGFGELFF.

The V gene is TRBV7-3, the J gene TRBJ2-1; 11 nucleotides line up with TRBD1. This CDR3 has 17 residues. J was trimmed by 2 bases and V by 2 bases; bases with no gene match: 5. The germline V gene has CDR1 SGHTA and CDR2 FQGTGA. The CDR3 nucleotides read TGTGCCAGCAGCTTAGTGGGACAGGGGGTTCCCTACAATGAGCAGTTCTTC. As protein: CASSLVGQGVPYNEQFF.

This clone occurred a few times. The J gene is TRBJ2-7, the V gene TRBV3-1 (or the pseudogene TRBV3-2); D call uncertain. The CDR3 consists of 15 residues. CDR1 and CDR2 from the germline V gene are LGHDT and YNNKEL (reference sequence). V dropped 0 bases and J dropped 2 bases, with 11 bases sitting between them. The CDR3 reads CASSQDISYTYEQYF. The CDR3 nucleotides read TGTGCCAGCAGCCAAGACATTTCTTACACCTACGAGCAGTACTTC.

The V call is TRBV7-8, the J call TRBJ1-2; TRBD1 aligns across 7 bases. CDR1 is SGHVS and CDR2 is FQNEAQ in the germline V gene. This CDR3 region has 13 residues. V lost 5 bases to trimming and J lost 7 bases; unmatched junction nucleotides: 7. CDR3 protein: CASSPRTGAGYTF. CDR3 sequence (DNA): TGTGCCAGCAGCCCGCGGACAGGTGCTGGCTACACCTTC.

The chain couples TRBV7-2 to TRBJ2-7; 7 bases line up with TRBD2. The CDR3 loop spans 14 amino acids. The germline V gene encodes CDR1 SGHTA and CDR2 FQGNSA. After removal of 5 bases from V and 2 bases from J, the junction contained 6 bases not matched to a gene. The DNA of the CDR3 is TGTGCCAGCAGCGGGAGCGGGGCTGCCTACGAGCAGTACTTC. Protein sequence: CASSGSGAAYEQYF.

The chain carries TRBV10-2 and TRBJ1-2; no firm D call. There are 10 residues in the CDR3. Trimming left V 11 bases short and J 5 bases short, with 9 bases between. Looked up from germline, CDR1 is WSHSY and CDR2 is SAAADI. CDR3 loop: CALGGYGYTF. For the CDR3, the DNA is TGCGCCCTCGGAGGGTATGGCTACACCTTC.

This CDR3 reads CAISSSGRAGTDTQYF. Here the CDR3 DNA reads TGTGCCATCAGTTCTAGCGGGAGGGCTGGCACAGATACGCAGTATTTT. The V call is TRBV10-3, the J call TRBJ2-3, with TRBD2 identical over 12 bases. V shed 5 bases, J shed 1 base, and the junction held 4 bases outside the gene matches. CDR3 length: 16 residues. Germline V gene data show CDR1 as ENHRY and CDR2 as SYGVKD.

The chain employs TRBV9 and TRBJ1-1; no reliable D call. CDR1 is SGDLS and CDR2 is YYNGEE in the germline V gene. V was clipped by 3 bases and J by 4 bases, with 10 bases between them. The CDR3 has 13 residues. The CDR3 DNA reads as TGTGCCAGCAGCGAAGTCGGGATCACTGAAGCTTTCTTT. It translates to CASSEVGITEAFF.

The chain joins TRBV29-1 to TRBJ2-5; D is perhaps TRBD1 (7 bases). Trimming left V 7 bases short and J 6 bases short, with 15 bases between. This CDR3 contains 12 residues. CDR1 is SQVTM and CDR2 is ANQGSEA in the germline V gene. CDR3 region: CSAQGGVKTQYF. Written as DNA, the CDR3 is TGCAGCGCCCAGGGGGGAGTAAAGACCCAGTACTTC.

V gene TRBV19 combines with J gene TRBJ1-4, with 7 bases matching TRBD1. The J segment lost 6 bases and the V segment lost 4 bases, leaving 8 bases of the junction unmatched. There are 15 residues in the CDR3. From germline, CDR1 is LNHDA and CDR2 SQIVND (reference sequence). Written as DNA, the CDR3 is TGTGCCAGTAGTAAACGACAGGGTTGGGATGAAAAACTGTTTTTT. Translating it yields CASSKRQGWDEKLFF.

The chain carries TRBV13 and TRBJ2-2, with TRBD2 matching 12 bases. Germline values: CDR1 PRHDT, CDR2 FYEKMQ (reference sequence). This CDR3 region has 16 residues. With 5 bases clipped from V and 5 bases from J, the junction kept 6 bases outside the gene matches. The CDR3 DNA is TGTGCCAGCAGCCCGAGACTAGCGGGAGAGACCGGGGAGCTGTTTTTT. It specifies CASSPRLAGETGELFF.

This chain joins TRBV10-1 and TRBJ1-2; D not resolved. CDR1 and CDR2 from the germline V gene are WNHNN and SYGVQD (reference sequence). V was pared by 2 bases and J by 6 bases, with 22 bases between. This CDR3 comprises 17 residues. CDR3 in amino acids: CASSENLLGSPVDGYTF. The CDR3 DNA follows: TGCGCCAGCAGTGAGAATTTACTCGGGAGCCCCGTGGATGGCTACACCTTC.

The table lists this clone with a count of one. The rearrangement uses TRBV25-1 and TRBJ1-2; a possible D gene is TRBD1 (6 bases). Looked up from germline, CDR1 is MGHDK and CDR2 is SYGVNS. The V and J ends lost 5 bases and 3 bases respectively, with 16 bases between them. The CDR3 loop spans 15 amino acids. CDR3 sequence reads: CASSLGGGADYGYTF. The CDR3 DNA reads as TGTGCCAGCAGTCTGGGTGGGGGCGCAGACTATGGCTACACCTTC.

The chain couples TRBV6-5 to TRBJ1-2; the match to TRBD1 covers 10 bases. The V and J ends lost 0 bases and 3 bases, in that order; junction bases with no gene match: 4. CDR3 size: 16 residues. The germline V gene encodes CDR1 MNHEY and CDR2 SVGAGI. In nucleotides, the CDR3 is TGTGCCAGCAGTTACTCAGGACAGGGGGGCGACTATGGCTACACCTTC. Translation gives CASSYSGQGGDYGYTF.